The 19 T cell receptor beta chains below were found in one sample sequenced in a study of PD-L1 blockade in urothelial cancer. Sample time point: pretreatment peripheral blood. Sequenced by immunoSEQ multiplex PCR; TCRdb stores in-frame clones only, minus some. The sample carries approximately 63,000 clones, 81% recorded once. This specimen was PBMCs, taken around atezolizumab (anti-PD-L1) treatment. The origin of the receptors is an older man with urothelial cancer.

The chain joins TRBV2 to TRBJ2-2, with D possibly being TRBD2 (6 bases). CDR1 and CDR2 from the germline V gene are SNHLY and FYNNEI. The CDR3 consists of 14 residues. V dropped 4 bases and J dropped 5 bases, with 11 bases sitting between them. The DNA for the CDR3 is TGTGCCAGCAGTGTTCTGGGGGGTACCGGGGAGCTGTTTTTT. Translating gives CASSVLGGTGELFF.

The V and J genes are TRBV5-1 and TRBJ2-3, with 7 bases fitting TRBD2. CDR3 size: 14 residues. V gave up 7 bases and J gave up 3 bases; unmatched junction bases: 8. The V gene's germline CDR1 is SGHRS and CDR2 YFSETQ. DNA of the CDR3: TGCGCCAGCCAATCGGGAGCGGGGACAGATACGCAGTATTTT. It codes for CASQSGAGTDTQYF. The full variable domain, its missing parts supplied by reference TRBV5-1 and TRBJ2-3, is KAGVTQTPRYLIKTRGQQVTLSCSPISGHRSVSWYQQTPGQGLQFLFEYFSETQRNKGNFPGRFSGRQFSNSRSEMNVSTLELGDSALYLCASQSGAGTDTQYFGPGTRLTVL.

This clone has just one count. One junction end does not reproduce the germline sequence, and a read error may be involved. The chain carries TRBV7-8 and TRBJ2-5, with D perhaps matching TRBD2 (5 bases). In germline, CDR1 is SGHVS, CDR2 FQNEAQ. This CDR3 is built from 13 residues. The CDR3 spells CASSLDLAEPVNF. The CDR3 DNA follows: TGTGCCAGCAGCTTAGATCTAGCCGAACCCGTGAACTTC.

The chain employs TRBV7-9 and TRBJ2-1; D not resolved. CDR3 length equals 15 residues. The germline CDR1 and CDR2 sequences are SEHNR and FQNEAQ (reference sequence). Deletions cut 5 bases from V and 2 bases from J, with 13 bases between. CDR3 sequence reads: CASSPEYSPYNEQFF. CDR3 nucleotide sequence: TGTGCCAGCAGCCCGGAATACAGTCCCTACAATGAGCAGTTCTTC.

The rearrangement joins TRBV5-4 to TRBJ2-3; D might be TRBD1 (6 bases). Germline loops: CDR1 SGHNT, CDR2 YYREEE (reference sequence). This CDR3 has 14 residues. With 2 bases removed from V and 2 bases from J, the gap between germline ends came to 9 bases. CDR3 nucleotides: TGTGCCAGCAGCTTCGGACAGTTCACAGATACGCAGTATTTT. Translating it yields CASSFGQFTDTQYF.

The CDR3 nucleotides read TGTGCCAGTAGTATAGGAGGGGGTTCTGGGGCCAACGTCCTGACTTTC. Encoded protein: CASSIGGGSGANVLTF. This chain uses TRBV19 with TRBJ2-6; the D gene is possibly TRBD1 (6 bases). The CDR3 covers 16 residues. Germline V gene sequence: CDR1 LNHDA, CDR2 SQIVND (reference sequence). V lost 1 base and J 1 base, leaving 8 bases between the germline ends. Complete variable domain (other parts from reference TRBV19 and TRBJ2-6): DGGITQSPKYLFRKEGQNVTLSCEQNLNHDAMYWYRQDPGQGLRLIYYSQIVNDFQKGDIAEGYSVSREKKESFPLTVTSAQKNPTAFYLCASSIGGGSGANVLTFGAGSRLTVL.

The chain carries TRBV5-1 and TRBJ2-5, with D perhaps matching TRBD2 (6 bases). CDR1 is SGHRS and CDR2 is YFSETQ in the germline V gene. This CDR3 has 14 residues. Deletions cut 6 bases from V and 3 bases from J, with 15 bases between. The CDR3 nucleotides are TGCGCCAGCAACCAGGGCGCGGGAAAAGAGACCCAGTACTTC. Protein: CASNQGAGKETQYF.

The sample holds a few counts of this clone. The chain combines TRBV29-1 with TRBJ2-7; no clear D. Germline CDR1 is SQVTM and CDR2 is ANQGSEA. Trimming stripped 2 bases from V and 1 base from J, with 3 bases between. There are 11 residues in the CDR3. The CDR3 coding sequence is TGCAGCGTTGAACGGTCCTACGAGCAGTACTTC. This codes for CSVERSYEQYF.

This chain uses TRBV27 with TRBJ2-5; 12 positions match TRBD1. The CDR3 runs to 15 residues. V dropped 5 bases and J dropped 5; count of bases not matched to a gene: 6. From germline, CDR1 is MNHEY and CDR2 SMNVEV (reference sequence). The CDR3 protein is CASSMGQGAFETQYF. In DNA form, the CDR3 reads TGTGCCAGCAGTATGGGACAGGGGGCTTTCGAGACCCAGTACTTC.

The chain has TRBV5-1 and TRBJ1-1; TRBD1 aligns across 9 bases. V gave up 0 bases and J gave up 4 bases; unmatched junction bases: 4. CDR1 and CDR2 (germline): SGHRS, YFSETQ. The CDR3 sequence is 15 residues long. The CDR3 loop is CASSLGQGDVTEAFF. The CDR3 DNA follows: TGCGCCAGCAGCTTGGGACAGGGGGACGTCACTGAAGCTTTCTTT.

The chain carries TRBV11-3 and TRBJ2-7; 7 bases map to TRBD1. The CDR3 consists of 13 residues. CDR1 is SGHNT and CDR2 is YENEEA in the germline V gene. J gave up 4 bases and V 5 bases, and 5 bases lay outside the gene matches. The CDR3 region has the DNA TGTGCCAGCAGCCGTGGACAGGAATACGAGCAGTACTTC. It specifies CASSRGQEYEQYF.

This rearrangement joins TRBV4-1 to TRBJ2-7, with D perhaps TRBD2 (6 bases). V lost 1 base and J 8 bases, leaving 18 bases between the germline ends. The V gene's germline CDR1 is MGHRA and CDR2 YSYEKL. The CDR3 is made up of 15 amino acids. CDR3 residues: CASSQVRGLTTKQYF. The CDR3, as DNA: TGCGCCAGCAGCCAAGTTAGGGGACTTACTACGAAGCAGTACTTC.

J is TRBJ2-7 and V is TRBV7-2; a weak D match, TRBD2 (6 bases). The germline V and J ends were trimmed by 4 bases and 0 bases, with 7 bases remaining between them. The CDR3 runs to 13 residues. Germline-derived CDR1 and CDR2 are SGHTA and FQGNSA. This chain's CDR3 is CASSWTISYEQYF. The CDR3 DNA reads TGTGCCAGCAGCTGGACTATCTCCTACGAGCAGTACTTC.

This rearrangement joins TRBV5-6 to TRBJ2-7, with 11 bases fitting TRBD2. Germline lookup yields CDR1 SGHDT and CDR2 YYEEEE. With V trimmed by 4 bases and J by 9 bases, 12 bases remained unmatched. This CDR3 contains 15 residues. CDR3 sequence (DNA): TGTGCCAGCAGCCACACTAGCGGGAGTGGCCTAGGGCAGTACTTC. As protein: CASSHTSGSGLGQYF.

The chain recombines TRBV7-2 with TRBJ2-7; 7 nucleotides line up with TRBD2. Germline CDR1 SGHTA, CDR2 FQGNSA. The CDR3 is 13 residues long. J lost 7 bases, V lost 7 bases, and 10 bases had no gene match. CDR3 region: CASITRRGGEQYF. As DNA, the CDR3 is TGTGCCAGCATAACCCGTCGCGGGGGAGAGCAGTACTTC.

V usage is TRBV11-2 and J usage is TRBJ2-3; 10 nucleotides align to TRBD2. Germline values: CDR1 SGHAT, CDR2 FQNNGV. The CDR3 loop spans 15 amino acids. After removal of 5 bases from V and 3 bases from J, the junction contained 5 bases not matched to a gene. This CDR3 reads CASSSGREGTDTQYF. CDR3 nucleotide sequence: TGTGCCAGCAGCAGCGGGAGGGAGGGAACAGATACGCAGTATTTT.

J is TRBJ1-6 and V is TRBV6-5, with D uncertain. Germline V gene sequence: CDR1 MNHEY, CDR2 SVGAGI. Between the trimmed V and J ends, which lost 6 bases and 8 bases, there was a span of 11 bases. The CDR3 is 13 residues long. CDR3 in amino acids: CASREAGDSPLHF. The CDR3 nucleotides are TGTGCCAGCAGGGAGGCCGGCGATTCACCCCTCCACTTT.

CDR3 coding DNA: TGTGCCAGCAGGAGCGACAGGGTAAATGAGCAGTTCTTC. It codes for CASRSDRVNEQFF. J is TRBJ2-1 and V is TRBV11-1; TRBD1 agrees at 7 bases. V lost 6 bases to trimming and J lost 7 bases; unmatched junction nucleotides: 6. Germline V lookup: CDR1 SGHAT, CDR2 FQDESV (reference sequence). This CDR3 region has 13 residues.

The V and J genes are TRBV28 and TRBJ2-7, with D perhaps matching TRBD2 (6 bases). Between the trimmed V and J ends, which lost 7 bases and 0 bases, there was a span of 10 bases. The CDR3 covers 13 residues. In germline, CDR1 is MDHEN, CDR2 SYDVKM. CDR3 region: CASNSGLSYEQYF. CDR3 bases: TGTGCCAGCAATAGCGGCCTCTCCTACGAGCAGTACTTC.